One sample yielded the 28 T cell receptor beta chains listed below, sequenced in a study of T cell changes during pregnancy in multiple sclerosis. The protocol was immunoSEQ multiplex PCR, while the TCRdb copy is restricted to in-frame clones and leaves out a portion. The table has about 8,500 clones, 87% seen once. Sequenced here: CD8+ T cells from peripheral blood mononuclear cells, sampled in the first trimester of pregnancy. These TCRs come from a female donor in good health, enrolled as a control in a pregnancy study.

About this clone: Germline and junction disagree at one end, which may indicate a read error. The chain uses TRBV11-3 and TRBJ2-5; no clear D. Per germline, CDR1 SGHNT and CDR2 YENEEA. This CDR3 is built from 13 residues. CDR3 in amino acids: CASSLLNQETQYF. The CDR3 DNA follows: TGTGCCAGCAGCTTGTTAAACCAGGAGACCCAGTACTTC.

This clone has only one observation. The chain couples TRBV15 to TRBJ2-7; D call uncertain. The CDR3 extends over 15 amino acids. V was shortened by 0 bases and J by 1 base, with 10 bases between the two germline ends. CDR1 and CDR2 (germline): LNHNV, YYDKDF (reference sequence). The CDR3 loop reads CATSRDRSLSYEQYF. The CDR3 nucleotides are TGTGCCACCAGCAGAGATCGGTCACTATCCTACGAGCAGTACTTC.

The chain links TRBV19 to TRBJ2-7; TRBD2 matches at 13 bases. Germline V gives CDR1 LNHDA, CDR2 SQIVND (reference sequence). The CDR3 has 14 amino acids. V trimming: 6 bases; J trimming: 5 bases; junction bases outside the gene matches: 4. This CDR3 is CASSRTSGGNEQYF. The CDR3, as DNA: TGTGCCAGTAGCCGGACTAGCGGGGGAAACGAGCAGTACTTC.

V and J are TRBV6-4 and TRBJ2-3; 12 bases are shared with TRBD2. The V and J ends lost 6 bases and 5 bases, in that order; junction bases with no gene match: 6. The CDR3 loop spans 15 amino acids. Germline V lookup: CDR1 MRHNA, CDR2 SNTAGT. CDR3 sequence reads: CASSATSGSLDTQYF. CDR3 DNA sequence: TGTGCCAGCAGCGCGACTAGCGGGAGTCTAGATACGCAGTATTTT.

The gene calls are TRBV15 and TRBJ2-5, with 9 nucleotides matching TRBD1. The ends lost 1 base at V and 5 bases at J; junction bases unmatched: 5. There are 15 residues in the CDR3. Germline V gene sequence: CDR1 LNHNV, CDR2 YYDKDF (reference sequence). DNA of the CDR3: TGTGCCACCAGCAGAGCTACAGGGGGCGGGGAGACCCAGTACTTC. The encoded protein is CATSRATGGGETQYF.

The V and J genes are TRBV6-6 and TRBJ2-7; TRBD1 is a possible D gene (6 bases). V was pared by 11 bases and J by 6 bases, with 17 bases between. The CDR3 is 12 residues long. CDR1 MNHNY and CDR2 SVGAGI come from the germline V gene (reference sequence). The CDR3 sequence: CASSPDRREQYF. CDR3 coding DNA: TGTGCCTCATCACCGGACAGACGCGAGCAGTACTTC.

The chain employs TRBV7-8 and TRBJ2-3; the D is unclear. V was pared by 3 bases and J by 3 bases, with 7 bases between. CDR3 size: 13 residues. Germline CDR1 SGHVS, CDR2 FQNEAQ. The CDR3, as DNA: TGTGCCAGCAGCTTTGAGATAACAGATACGCAGTATTTT. It yields the protein CASSFEITDTQYF.

This clone was observed a few times. The CDR3 DNA is TGTGCCAGCAGTGAATCGGTGAATCAGCCCCAGCATTTT. It encodes CASSESVNQPQHF. J is TRBJ1-5 and V is TRBV6-4; D is uncertain. The CDR3 consists of 13 residues. Trimming took off 3 bases at V and 4 bases at J, with 7 bases between the two ends. The germline V gene has CDR1 MRHNA and CDR2 SNTAGT.

CDR3 in DNA: TGTGCCTGGAGTGGACCTTTTGGGACATCGATCACCGGGGAGCTGTTTTTT. Amino acid sequence: CAWSGPFGTSITGELFF. The rearrangement links TRBV30 to TRBJ2-2; D is perhaps TRBD1 (6 bases). This CDR3 has 17 residues. The V end lost 1 base, the J end lost 4 bases, and 19 bases lay between the germline ends. Looked up from germline, CDR1 is GTSNPN and CDR2 is SVGIG (reference sequence).

The rearrangement joins TRBV28 to TRBJ2-1, with D possibly matching TRBD2 (6 bases). The germline V gene encodes CDR1 MDHEN and CDR2 SYDVKM. The CDR3 spans 12 residues. V was cut by 7 bases and J by 9 bases, with 13 bases left in between. The CDR3 loop is CASNPGLSEQFF. DNA for the CDR3: TGTGCCAGCAATCCGGGACTTAGTGAGCAGTTCTTC.

Only a few counts were recorded for this clone. The chain employs TRBV6-1 and TRBJ1-2; 7 bases are a match to TRBD1. The CDR3 loop spans 14 amino acids. Trimming at V came to 3 bases and at J to 6 bases, leaving 7 bases not matched to a gene. Germline V gene data show CDR1 as MNHNS and CDR2 as SASEGT. Here the CDR3 reads CASSDDRESNGYTF. In DNA, the CDR3 is TGTGCCAGCAGTGACGACAGGGAATCGAATGGCTACACCTTC.

The rearrangement links TRBV6-5 to TRBJ1-2; D gene ambiguous. Germline values: CDR1 MNHEY, CDR2 SVGAGI. The V and J ends lost 0 bases and 2 bases respectively, with 4 bases between them. This CDR3 has 13 residues. The CDR3 protein is CASSYSRNYGYTF. CDR3 DNA: TGTGCCAGCAGTTACTCGCGAAACTATGGCTACACCTTC.

CDR3 sequence: CASSPGAAMANEQFF. Written as DNA, the CDR3 is TGTGCCAGCAGCCCAGGGGCTGCAATGGCCAATGAGCAGTTCTTC. V usage is TRBV9 and J usage is TRBJ2-1, with D possibly being TRBD1 (6 bases). The CDR3 has 15 amino acids. V gave up 4 bases and J gave up 6 bases, with 17 bases separating them. Germline values: CDR1 SGDLS, CDR2 YYNGEE. The full variable domain, rest sourced from reference TRBV9 and TRBJ2-1, is DSGVTQTPKHLITATGQRVTLRCSPRSGDLSVYWYQQSLDQGLQFLIQYYNGEERAKGNILERFSAQQFPDLHSELNLSSLELGDSALYFCASSPGAAMANEQFFGPGTRLTVL.

The gene calls are TRBV4-1 and TRBJ2-7, with D maybe TRBD2 (6 bases). Per germline, CDR1 MGHRA and CDR2 YSYEKL. The V gene lost 2 bases and the J gene lost 2 bases, with 13 bases spanning the gap. The CDR3 contains 15 residues. The CDR3 loop is CASSQTMGLTYEQYF. In DNA form, the CDR3 reads TGCGCCAGCAGCCAAACAATGGGACTGACCTACGAGCAGTACTTC.

The rearrangement links TRBV29-1 to TRBJ1-1; 9 bases map to TRBD1. This CDR3 contains 13 residues. Germline values: CDR1 SQVTM, CDR2 ANQGSEA. The V segment lost 8 bases and the J segment 5 bases; nucleotides outside the gene matches: 9. This CDR3 reads CSMTGGIRTEAFF. For the CDR3, the DNA is TGCAGCATGACAGGGGGGATCAGAACTGAAGCTTTCTTT.

This clone was detected a few times. The chain combines TRBV6-4 with TRBJ2-1, with 10 bases matching TRBD2. V gave up 3 bases and J gave up 5 bases; unmatched junction bases: 7. The CDR3 is 16 residues long. The germline CDR1 and CDR2 sequences are MRHNA and SNTAGT. The CDR3 DNA follows: TGTGCCAGCAGTGAAGATAGCGGGAGGCCCCACAATGAGCAGTTCTTC. Translated, it gives CASSEDSGRPHNEQFF.

Written as DNA, the CDR3 is TGTGCCAGCAGTGAATTGGCGGGAGCAATAAATACGCAGTATTTT. This sequence encodes CASSELAGAINTQYF. The rearrangement uses TRBV25-1 and TRBJ2-3, with 7 bases that match TRBD2. Trimming cost V 1 base and J 7 bases; bases outside gene matches: 8. Per the germline V gene, CDR1 is MGHDK and CDR2 is SYGVNS. CDR3 size: 15 residues.

V and J are TRBV2 and TRBJ2-2; D is ambiguous. Trimming pared 3 bases from V and 4 bases from J, leaving 9 bases between. The CDR3 spans 14 residues. Germline CDR1 and CDR2: SNHLY and FYNNEI. CDR3 region: CASSEGPSTGELFF. CDR3 nucleotide sequence: TGTGCCAGCAGTGAGGGCCCAAGCACCGGGGAGCTGTTTTTT.

The rearrangement links TRBV27 to TRBJ2-7; 10 bases align to TRBD1. The CDR3 is 14 residues long. Germline CDR1 is MNHEY and CDR2 is SMNVEV (reference sequence). Trimming at V came to 6 bases and at J to 4 bases, leaving 6 bases not matched to a gene. The CDR3, as DNA: TGTGCCAGCAGCAATCGACAGGGGGCGTACGAGCAGTACTTC. Translated: CASSNRQGAYEQYF.

The V gene is TRBV30, the J gene TRBJ2-7; TRBD1 agrees at 7 bases. The ends lost 4 bases at V and 4 bases at J; junction bases unmatched: 7. The V gene's germline CDR1 is GTSNPN and CDR2 SVGIG (reference sequence). The CDR3 loop spans 13 amino acids. Here the CDR3 DNA reads TGTGCCTGGAAGGGGGCGCCGAAATACGAGCAGTACTTC. Translating gives CAWKGAPKYEQYF.

This chain links TRBV27 with TRBJ1-1; D is uncertain. Germline V CDR1 and CDR2: MNHEY, SMNVEV (reference sequence). The CDR3 sequence is 14 residues long. V shed 2 bases and J shed 5 bases, with 12 bases lying between them. The DNA of the CDR3 is TGTGCCAGCAGTTTAGGTTCCCCGGGAACTGAAGCTTTCTTT. It yields the protein CASSLGSPGTEAFF.

This chain uses TRBV15 with TRBJ2-7; 12 positions agree with TRBD1. V shed 0 bases, J shed 5 bases, and the junction held 5 bases outside the gene matches. The germline V gene encodes CDR1 LNHNV and CDR2 YYDKDF (reference sequence). The CDR3 has 16 amino acids. The CDR3 DNA reads TGTGCCACCAGCAGAGATATCGGGACAGGGGGCCACGAGCAGTACTTC. Translating gives CATSRDIGTGGHEQYF.

The gene calls are TRBV28 and TRBJ1-2, with 9 bases matching TRBD1. This CDR3 has 14 amino acids. Germline-derived CDR1 and CDR2 are MDHEN and SYDVKM. Unmatched junction bases numbered 5, after V lost 3 bases and J lost 6 bases. Here the CDR3 reads CASSLGDRVNGYTF. The CDR3 DNA is TGTGCCAGCAGTTTGGGGGACAGGGTGAATGGCTACACCTTC.

The V gene is TRBV5-4, the J gene TRBJ2-1; 8 bases agree with TRBD2. Germline V gives CDR1 SGHNT, CDR2 YYREEE (reference sequence). The J segment lost 9 bases and the V segment lost 4 bases, leaving 6 bases of the junction unmatched. The CDR3 is 13 residues long. CDR3 nucleotides: TGTGCCAGCAGCCCCCTCCGGGGGGGTGAGCAGTTCTTC. This sequence encodes CASSPLRGGEQFF.

This clone has just one count. The chain employs TRBV11-2 and TRBJ2-1, with D possibly TRBD2 on 6 matching bases. The CDR3 runs to 16 residues. The germline V gene encodes CDR1 SGHAT and CDR2 FQNNGV. Between the trimmed V and J ends, which lost 1 base and 6 bases, there was a span of 16 bases. In DNA, the CDR3 is TGTGCCAGCAGCTTAGTGGGCCTAGCGAGCTTCAATGAGCAGTTCTTC. It codes for CASSLVGLASFNEQFF.

The chain recombines TRBV9 with TRBJ1-4, with no clear D. The CDR3 is made up of 15 amino acids. Germline V gives CDR1 SGDLS, CDR2 YYNGEE. The ends were cut back, 4 bases at V and 6 bases at J, with 16 bases in the middle. The CDR3 region has the DNA TGTGCCAGCAGCACTCCGGAAGCCGGGGATGAAAAACTGTTTTTT. It is translated as CASSTPEAGDEKLFF.

This clone was observed once. V usage is TRBV5-6 and J usage is TRBJ2-1; the D gene is possibly TRBD1 (6 bases). The CDR3 is 14 residues long. Trimming pared 3 bases from V and 9 bases from J, leaving 16 bases between. Germline-derived CDR1 and CDR2 are SGHDT and YYEEEE. The CDR3 region has the DNA TGTGCCAGCAGCTCGACCGGGACACTGAGTGAGCAGTTCTTC. Translating it yields CASSSTGTLSEQFF.

This sequence joins TRBV6-5 and TRBJ2-7; D remains unclear. The CDR3 length is 13 residues. V lost 5 bases and J 5 bases, leaving 13 bases between the germline ends. The germline CDR1 and CDR2 sequences are MNHEY and SVGAGI. The CDR3 spells CASSPDIQNEQYF. The DNA for the CDR3 is TGTGCCAGCAGTCCTGATATACAGAACGAGCAGTACTTC.